A single sample gave rise to the 9 T cell receptor beta chains below, sequenced in a study of cytomegalovirus exposure and HLA in healthy donors. Generated by immunoSEQ multiplex PCR, the TCRdb table keeps only in-frame clones and is missing some. This sample yields 160,000 or so clones, of which around 86% are seen a single time; less than 3.5% belongs to the top ten. The sequencing input was PBMCs. The receptors here all came from a man aged 18 to 29 in good health and CMV-seropositive.

This sequence joins TRBV10-3 and TRBJ2-1; D is perhaps TRBD2 (6 bases). This CDR3 spans 14 amino acids. Germline-derived CDR1 and CDR2 are ENHRY and SYGVKD. The ends were cut back, 0 bases at V and 9 bases at J, with 12 bases in the middle. CDR3 loop: CAISESLSGPEQFF. CDR3 bases: TGTGCCATCAGTGAGTCCCTTAGCGGACCTGAGCAGTTCTTC.

The genes are TRBV18 and TRBJ2-1; weak D call: TRBD2 (5 bases). The CDR3 is 15 amino acids. Trimming shortened V by 2 bases and J by 11 bases, and 19 bases separated the two germline ends. Germline V gene lookup returns CDR1 KGHSH and CDR2 LQKENI. CDR3 coding DNA: TGTGCCAGCTCACCAGGCTGGGAGTCCGGTTCCAAGCAGTTCTTC. Its protein is CASSPGWESGSKQFF.

The chain joins TRBV7-8 to TRBJ2-7, with a possible D match to TRBD1 (6 bases). The germline gives CDR1 SGHVS, CDR2 FQNEAQ. The CDR3 contains 15 residues. V dropped 0 bases and J dropped 4 bases, with 13 bases sitting between them. CDR3 in DNA: TGTGCCAGCAGCTTAGCGGGCCAGGGACATTACGAGCAGTACTTC. This codes for CASSLAGQGHYEQYF.

CDR3 bases: TGTGCCAGCTCCGGGGGGCGGGCCCGGTTCGATCAGCCCCAGCATTTT. Amino acids: CASSGGRARFDQPQHF. V is TRBV28 and J is TRBJ1-5; the D gene is possibly TRBD1 (6 bases). CDR3 length: 16 amino acids. Germline values: CDR1 MDHEN, CDR2 SYDVKM. Deletions cut 8 bases from V and 5 bases from J, with 22 bases between.

The V gene is TRBV27, the J gene TRBJ2-3; D remains ambiguous. This CDR3 is built from 14 residues. Germline loops: CDR1 MNHEY, CDR2 SMNVEV (reference sequence). Between the trimmed V and J ends, which lost 5 bases and 3 bases, there was a span of 12 bases. The CDR3 loop reads CASSPPQKTDTQYF. The CDR3 bases are TGTGCCAGCAGTCCTCCACAGAAAACAGATACGCAGTATTTT.

The chain couples TRBV2 to TRBJ2-7; tentative D call: TRBD2 (6 bases). Germline V gene data show CDR1 as SNHLY and CDR2 as FYNNEI. The V end was cut by 6 bases, the J end by 1 base, with 16 bases between. This CDR3 has 15 amino acids. The DNA for the CDR3 is TGTGCCAGCAGCTTAGGCGGGACCGGATCCTACGAGCAGTACTTC. This sequence encodes CASSLGGTGSYEQYF.

The chain links TRBV10-3 to TRBJ1-4; D is unresolved. The CDR3 extends over 11 amino acids. The germline gives CDR1 ENHRY, CDR2 SYGVKD. V lost 10 bases and J lost 7, with 10 bases in between. The CDR3 protein is CATQSREKLFF. DNA of the CDR3: TGTGCCACCCAGTCCCGTGAAAAACTGTTTTTT.

This clone occurred once. The chain couples TRBV27 to TRBJ2-7; 8 nucleotides align to TRBD2. Germline V lookup: CDR1 MNHEY, CDR2 SMNVEV (reference sequence). The CDR3 covers 15 residues. V trimming: 1 base; J trimming: 7 bases; junction bases outside the gene matches: 9. CDR3 protein: CASSLLERERGEQYF. In nucleotides, the CDR3 is TGTGCCAGCAGTTTATTGGAGCGGGAGAGAGGAGAGCAGTACTTC.

The chain combines TRBV5-1 with TRBJ1-1; 7 bases match TRBD1. The V and J ends lost 4 bases and 1 base, in that order; junction bases with no gene match: 10. CDR1 and CDR2 from the germline V gene are SGHRS and YFSETQ. CDR3 length: 16 residues. The CDR3 DNA follows: TGCGCCAGCAGCCCGCGACAGGGTCCCGCGAACACTGAAGCTTTCTTT. Translating gives CASSPRQGPANTEAFF.